This TCR beta chain stems from a study of T cell repertoires in cytomegalovirus infection. Study-wide context: HLA-B-restricted CMV epitopes that are well studied, plus recently identified HLA-C-restricted ones, were used by the study. Public TCR beta signatures provided an indication of both CMV infection and a matching HLA type. Findings and limits, study-wide: CMV-specific TCR beta clonotypes restricted by HLA-C were the ones dominating the ex vivo response. Summed frequency of shared TCR beta families picked out CMV carriers who also had the relevant HLA.

This clonotype was seen only a few times. Its specificity is unknown. This CDR3 is built from 16 residues. Germline CDR1 reads DFQATT; CDR2 reads SNEGSKA (reference sequence). V dropped 0 bases and J dropped 1 base, with 13 bases sitting between them. TCRdb redid the calling of the reads with MiXCR, one entry per CDR3 protein. The sample lists some 940,000 distinct CDR3 sequences, 30% to 40% occurring once. The sequenced sample was cultured CD8+ T cells from PBMCs, obtained from culture after CMV antigen stimulation. The clonotype comes from a human donor in good health (CMV status not recorded). Some clones in this sample may be carry-over from other donors' samples. The V gene is TRBV20-1, the J gene TRBJ2-4; a weak D match, TRBD2 (6 bases). CDR3 nucleotide sequence: TGCAGTGCTAGAGATCATAGCGGTCTCGCCAAAAACATTCAGTACTTC. It codes for CSARDHSGLAKNIQYF.